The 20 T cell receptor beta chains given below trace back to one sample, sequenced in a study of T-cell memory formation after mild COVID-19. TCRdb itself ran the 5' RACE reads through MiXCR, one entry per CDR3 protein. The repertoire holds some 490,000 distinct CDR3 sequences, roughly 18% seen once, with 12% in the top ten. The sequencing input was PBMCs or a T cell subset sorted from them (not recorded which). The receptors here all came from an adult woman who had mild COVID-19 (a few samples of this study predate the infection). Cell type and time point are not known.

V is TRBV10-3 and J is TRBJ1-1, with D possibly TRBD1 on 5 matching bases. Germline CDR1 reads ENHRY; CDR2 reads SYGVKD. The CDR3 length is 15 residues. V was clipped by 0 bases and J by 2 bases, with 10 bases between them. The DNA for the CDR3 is TGTGCCATCAGTGAGTCTTGGGACCAAAACACTGAAGCTTTCTTT. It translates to CAISESWDQNTEAFF.

CDR3 coding DNA: TGCAGTGCTAGGCCAGGGAGTTTCGACGAGCAGTACTTC. Its translation: CSARPGSFDEQYF. V usage is TRBV20-1 and J usage is TRBJ2-7, with D perhaps being TRBD1 or TRBD2 (5 bases each). This CDR3 contains 13 residues. The V end was cut by 3 bases, the J end by 5 bases, with 14 bases between. Germline CDR1 reads DFQATT; CDR2 reads SNEGSKA (reference sequence).

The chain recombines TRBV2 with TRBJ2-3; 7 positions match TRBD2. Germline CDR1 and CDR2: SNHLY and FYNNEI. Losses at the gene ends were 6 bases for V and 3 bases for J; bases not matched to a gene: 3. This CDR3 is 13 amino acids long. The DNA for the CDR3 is TGTGCCAGCAGGGCGGGAGAAACAGATACGCAGTATTTT. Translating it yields CASRAGETDTQYF.

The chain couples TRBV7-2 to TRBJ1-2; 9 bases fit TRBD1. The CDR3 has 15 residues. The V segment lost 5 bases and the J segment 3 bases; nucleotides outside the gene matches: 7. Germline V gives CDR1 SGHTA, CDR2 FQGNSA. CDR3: CASSHRTGVDYGYTF. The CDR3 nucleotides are TGTGCCAGCAGCCACAGGACAGGGGTAGACTATGGCTACACCTTC.

As DNA, the CDR3 is TGTGCCAGCAGTTACTTTAGAGGCTACGAGCAGTACTTC. Protein product: CASSYFRGYEQYF. The V gene is TRBV6-5, the J gene TRBJ2-7; D remains unclear. Trimming removed 1 base at V and 3 bases at J, with 7 bases between. The CDR3 length is 13 residues. Germline V lookup: CDR1 MNHEY, CDR2 SVGAGI.

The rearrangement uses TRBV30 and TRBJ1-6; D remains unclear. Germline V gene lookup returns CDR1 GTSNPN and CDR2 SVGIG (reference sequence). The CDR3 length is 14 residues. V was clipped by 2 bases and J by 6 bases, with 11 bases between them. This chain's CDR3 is CAWSPPGPNSPLHF. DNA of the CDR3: TGTGCCTGGAGTCCGCCCGGGCCTAATTCACCCCTCCACTTT.

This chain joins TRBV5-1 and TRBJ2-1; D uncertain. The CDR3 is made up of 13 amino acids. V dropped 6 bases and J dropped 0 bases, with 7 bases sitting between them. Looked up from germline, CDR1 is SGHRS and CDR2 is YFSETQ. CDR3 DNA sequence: TGCGCCAGCACGACCCGCTCCTACAATGAGCAGTTCTTC. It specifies CASTTRSYNEQFF.

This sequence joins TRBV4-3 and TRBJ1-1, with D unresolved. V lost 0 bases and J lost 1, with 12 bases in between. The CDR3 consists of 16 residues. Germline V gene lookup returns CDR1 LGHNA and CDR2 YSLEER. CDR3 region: CASSQDRGFENTEAFF. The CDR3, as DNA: TGCGCCAGCAGCCAAGATAGAGGGTTTGAGAACACTGAAGCTTTCTTT.

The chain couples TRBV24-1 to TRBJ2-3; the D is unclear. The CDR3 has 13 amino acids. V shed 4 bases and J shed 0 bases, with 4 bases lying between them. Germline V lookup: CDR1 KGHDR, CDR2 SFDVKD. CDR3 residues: CATSDPSTDTQYF. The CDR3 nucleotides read TGTGCCACCAGTGACCCCAGCACAGATACGCAGTATTTT.

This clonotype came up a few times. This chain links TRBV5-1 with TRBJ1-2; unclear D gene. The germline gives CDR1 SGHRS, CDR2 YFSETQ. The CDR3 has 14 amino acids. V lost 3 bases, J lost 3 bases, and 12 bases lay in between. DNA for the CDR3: TGCGCCAGCAGCTCCCCCGGGTCGGACTATGGCTACACCTTC. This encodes CASSSPGSDYGYTF. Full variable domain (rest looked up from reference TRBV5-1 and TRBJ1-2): KAGVTQTPRYLIKTRGQQVTLSCSPISGHRSVSWYQQTPGQGLQFLFEYFSETQRNKGNFPGRFSGRQFSNSRSEMNVSTLELGDSALYLCASSSPGSDYGYTFGSGTRLTVV.

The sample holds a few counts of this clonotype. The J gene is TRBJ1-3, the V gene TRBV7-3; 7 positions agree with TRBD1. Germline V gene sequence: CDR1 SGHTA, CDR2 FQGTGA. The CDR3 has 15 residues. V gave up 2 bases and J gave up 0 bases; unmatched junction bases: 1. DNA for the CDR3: TGTGCCAGCAGCTTATCAGGGGGCTCTGGAAACACCATATATTTT. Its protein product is CASSLSGGSGNTIYF. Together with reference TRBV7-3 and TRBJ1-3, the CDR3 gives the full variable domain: GAGVSQTPSNKVTEKGKYVELRCDPISGHTALYWYRQSLGQGPEFLIYFQGTGAADDSGLPNDRFFAVRPEGSVSTLKIQRTERGDSAVYLCASSLSGGSGNTIYFGEGSWLTVV.

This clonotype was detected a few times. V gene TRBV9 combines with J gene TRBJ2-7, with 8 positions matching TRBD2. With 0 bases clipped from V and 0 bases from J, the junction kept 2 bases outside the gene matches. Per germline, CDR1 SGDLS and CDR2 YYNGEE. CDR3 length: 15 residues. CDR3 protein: CASSVGSGSSYEQYF. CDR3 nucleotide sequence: TGTGCCAGCAGCGTAGGGAGCGGGAGCTCCTACGAGCAGTACTTC.

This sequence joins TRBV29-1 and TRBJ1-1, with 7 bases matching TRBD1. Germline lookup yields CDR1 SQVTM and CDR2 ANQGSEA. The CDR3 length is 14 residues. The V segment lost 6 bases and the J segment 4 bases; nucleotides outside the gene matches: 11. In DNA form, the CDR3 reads TGCAGCGTAGAGACAGGGAGCGCATCCACTGAAGCTTTCTTT. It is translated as CSVETGSASTEAFF.

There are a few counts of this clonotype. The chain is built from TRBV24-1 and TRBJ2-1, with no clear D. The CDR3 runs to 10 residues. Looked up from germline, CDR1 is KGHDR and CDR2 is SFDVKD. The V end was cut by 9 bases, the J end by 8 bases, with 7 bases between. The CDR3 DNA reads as TGTGCCACCTTTTCCGATGAGCAGTTCTTC. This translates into CATFSDEQFF.

The CDR3 nucleotides are TGCGCCAGCAGCCCAGAACCGGGTCAGCCCCAGCATTTT. It specifies CASSPEPGQPQHF. The genes are TRBV5-1 and TRBJ1-5; no clear D. This CDR3 contains 13 residues. V dropped 4 bases and J dropped 6 bases, with 11 bases sitting between them. The germline gives CDR1 SGHRS, CDR2 YFSETQ. Combining the CDR3 with reference TRBV5-1 and TRBJ1-5 gives the whole variable domain KAGVTQTPRYLIKTRGQQVTLSCSPISGHRSVSWYQQTPGQGLQFLFEYFSETQRNKGNFPGRFSGRQFSNSRSEMNVSTLELGDSALYLCASSPEPGQPQHFGDGTRLSIL.

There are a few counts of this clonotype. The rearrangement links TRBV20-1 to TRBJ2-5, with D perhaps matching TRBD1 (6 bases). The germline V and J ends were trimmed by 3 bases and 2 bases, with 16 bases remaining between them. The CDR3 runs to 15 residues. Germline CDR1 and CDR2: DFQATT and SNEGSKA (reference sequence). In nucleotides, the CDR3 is TGCAGTGCTAGCCGCGTTCAGGGGAAGCAAGAGACCCAGTACTTC. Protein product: CSASRVQGKQETQYF.

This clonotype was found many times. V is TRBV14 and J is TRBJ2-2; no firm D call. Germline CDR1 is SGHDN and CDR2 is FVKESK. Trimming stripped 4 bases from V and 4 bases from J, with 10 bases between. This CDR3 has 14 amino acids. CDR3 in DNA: TGTGCCAGCAGCCCCGGCAGAGGCACCGGGGAGCTGTTTTTT. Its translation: CASSPGRGTGELFF.

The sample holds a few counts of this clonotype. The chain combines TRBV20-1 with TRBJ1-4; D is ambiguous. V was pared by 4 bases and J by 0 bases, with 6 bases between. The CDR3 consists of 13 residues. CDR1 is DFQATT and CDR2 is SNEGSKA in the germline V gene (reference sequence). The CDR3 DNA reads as TGCAGTGCTACCCGATCAACTAATGAAAAACTGTTTTTT. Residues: CSATRSTNEKLFF.

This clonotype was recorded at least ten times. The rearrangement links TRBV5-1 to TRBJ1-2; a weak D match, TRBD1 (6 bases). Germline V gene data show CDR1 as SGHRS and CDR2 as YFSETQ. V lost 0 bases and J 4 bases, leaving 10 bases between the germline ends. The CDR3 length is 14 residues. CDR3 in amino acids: CASSLGTAPYGYTF. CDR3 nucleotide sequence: TGCGCCAGCAGCTTGGGGACAGCACCCTATGGCTACACCTTC.

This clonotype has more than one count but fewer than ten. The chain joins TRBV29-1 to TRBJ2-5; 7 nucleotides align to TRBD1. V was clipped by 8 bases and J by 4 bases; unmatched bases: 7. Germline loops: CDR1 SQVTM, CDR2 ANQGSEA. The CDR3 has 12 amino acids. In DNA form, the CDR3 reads TGCAGCACCCGACAGGGTGGAGAGACCCAGTACTTC. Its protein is CSTRQGGETQYF. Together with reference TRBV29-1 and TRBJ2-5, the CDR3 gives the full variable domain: SAVISQKPSRDICQRGTSLTIQCQVDSQVTMMFWYRQQPGQSLTLIATANQGSEATYESGFVIDKFPISRPNLTFSTLTVSNMSPEDSSIYLCSTRQGGETQYFGPGTRLLVL.